Listed here is a single T cell receptor beta chain. The target of this receptor is not known. Base qualities are not provided; no much larger clone lies one nucleotide away. Library preparation used the immunoSEQ multiplex PCR assay. For the multiplex PCR, a mixture combining 60 forward primers for TCR Vbeta segments and 13 reverse primers for TCR Jbeta segments was used. The CDR3 region of rearranged TCR beta genes was amplified from genomic DNA with a multiplex PCR assay. The Illumina HiSeq System was used to sequence the amplified TCR beta libraries as 87-base-pair reads. Per the original workflow: A later analysis tallied some 79 million unique TCR beta chains across the 640 or so repertoires, and approximately 12 million of those chains were shared by two or more donors. Raw reads were error-corrected and collapsed into unique sequences with a nearest-neighbor algorithm that merged closely related sequences to remove PCR and sequencing errors. To assign V, D and J gene segments, CDR3 sequences were aligned to IMGT reference sequences. For a sequence to be retained, a match of at least six nucleotides to both a V gene segment and a J gene segment was required. Rearrangements were classified as productive when the CDR3 lacked stop codons and remained in frame with V and J, and all other rearrangements were classified as non-productive. CDR3 was defined by IMGT convention, running from the second conserved V-encoded cysteine to the conserved J-encoded phenylalanine. The earlier analysis of 587 of the donors excluded sequences that lacked an unambiguous match to a single V gene segment. In an earlier analysis of roughly 500 of the donors, V segments were called functional above 56.7% productive rearrangements and were called segregating when the between-donor standard deviation exceeded 5%. A statistical classification framework was built for diagnosing cytomegalovirus status from the catalog of TCR beta chain sequences. V and J gene assignment, in a later analysis, came from comparing TCR nucleotide sequences with IMGT/GENE-DB human TR gene sequences. The TCRdist pipeline was used in a later analysis to assign CDR3 sequences and most-parsimonious VDJ recombination scenarios. In a later analysis, each TCR beta chain was defined by its CDR3 amino acid sequence together with its V-gene family, and reads without a unique V-gene family were excluded. To address suspected cross-contamination and a sequencing artifact, a later analysis removed 550 to 750 highly shared, low-generation-probability nucleotide sequences. A later analysis calculated a clonal expansion index for each public chain from normalized within-repertoire ranks of inferred template counts. Generation probabilities in a later analysis came from a VDJ recombination model fitted to out-of-frame rearrangements, and those results were checked against IGoR. In a later analysis, TCR-TCR, TCR-HLA and TCR-CMV co-occurrence was scored with hypergeometric tests, and a repertoire-size bias correction was applied to TCR pairs. A later analysis estimated false discovery rates by permuting HLA or CMV assignments 20 times. In a later analysis, co-occurring TCRs were grouped using DBSCAN, with TCRdist sequence similarity added in when clustering inside HLA-allele-positive subsets. Co-occurrence clustering excluded repertoires with fewer than 30,000 or more than 120,000 public chains, plus five with anomalous nucleotide sharing. As stored in TCRdb, this immuneACCESS dataset retains in-frame rearrangements with V and J assigned. A fraction of the clones does not appear; measured against another copy, unresolved V genes explain less than half of the discrepancy, and the remainder lacks a known reason. V and J calls and clone size are those listed in that table; D and trimming were worked out from the DNA. Within this sample are 160,000 or so clones, with roughly 79% of them counted one time only. Clones ranked in the top ten supply over 1% of the sample.

The cohort comprised 670 or so healthy bone marrow donors. All cohort members were sampled while nominally healthy, although unrecorded immune exposures were likely present. The donor was CMV seronegative and was included in the group of a few hundred seronegative cohort members. Each donor provided a peripheral blood sample, and peripheral blood mononuclear cells were used for TCR beta sequencing. Genomic DNA was extracted from the blood cell samples with the Qiagen DNeasy Blood Extraction Kit. These data belong to a study of cytomegalovirus exposure and HLA in healthy donors (dated by TCRdb to the late 2010s). Regarding the study in general: An earlier analysis of 587 of the donors reported approximately 300 Gb of sequence data and 117 million unique TCR beta sequences obtained from approximately 180 million T cells. An earlier analysis of about 600 of the donors used high-throughput TCR beta sequencing to judge whether each TCR beta V gene segment behaved as functional or pseudogenic. A later analysis re-analyzed previously published TCR beta repertoires from approximately 700 donors and added high-resolution HLA genotyping to study TCR occurrence patterns. Donor age, sex, ethnicity and CMV serostatus were compiled together with the repertoire data. Along with the roughly 610-subject first cohort, a separate validation cohort of over a hundred different subjects was used. All discovery cohort repertoires had been generated on a single sequencing platform. Because of strong linkage in the cohort, roughly five DR-DQ haplotypes were treated as single units for association and clustering. Of the roughly 390 genotyped donors, approximately 81% were placed in the genetic ancestry cluster associated with self-reported Caucasian donors. In a later genetic analysis, genome-wide SNP genotypes for about 55% of the roughly 700 donors were used, and that subset was treated as a discovery cohort. The study combined high-throughput TCR immunosequencing, statistical association of individual TCRs with disease status, and machine learning to predict cytomegalovirus infection status. Using immunosequencing, the study profiled T cell repertoires from fewer than 700 subjects and related those repertoires to cytomegalovirus serostatus. The study aimed to test whether signatures of past pathogen exposure could be identified by cataloging public T cell receptors. HLA typing covered class I and class II loci at four-digit resolution. In the later analysis, no new phenotypic data were used to find candidate immune exposures; instead, reliance was placed on TCR beta sequences and their occurrence across donors. Typing coverage varied by locus: about 620-630 donors for A, B, C, DRB1 and DQB1; about 520 for DQA1; nearly 610 for DPA1; roughly 450 for DPB1. Across 398 genotyped donors of the cohort, an average of roughly 230,000 unique TCR beta nucleotide sequences per donor were sequenced, and 15% to 20% of those sequences were non-productive. An early release covering some 640 HLA-typed donors comprised about 320 gigabases of sequencing data and around 80 million unique TCR sequences.

The paper's findings and limits, for the study overall: Linkage disequilibrium might explain the correlated functional status among segregating V segments, but an unknown experimental factor could not be excluded. A total of some 180 TCR beta chains were listed by the study as associated with cytomegalovirus. Sequencing depth was assumed to be roughly uniform across donors in the presence/absence analyses, though that assumption may not hold. Over 15 rarely observed V segments, including chromosome 9 orphons, were excluded from the earlier analysis of about 610 of the donors because counts were too low. The authors suggested that the approach could potentially be generalized to other disease states and immunological phenotypes. In vitro tests confirmed that a few of the cytomegalovirus-associated TCR beta chains recognize cytomegalovirus antigens. Strong co-occurrence of HLA alleles, especially DR and DQ, made assigning TCR associations to individual alleles difficult. Cytomegalovirus status was reported to be diagnosed by the classifier with high specificity and sensitivity in both the original and validation cohorts. Because HLA typing was missing for some donors at each locus, association tests included only the typed subset. This cohort had only TCR beta chains sequenced, and the lack of alpha or paired-chain data limited which features could be detected. CMV serostatus was the only immune exposure information available for the cohort. In a later analysis, HLA-associated TCR beta chains showed more clonal expansion and lower generation probabilities than non-associated chains that were equally common. According to a later analysis, parvovirus B19, influenza, CMV and Epstein-Barr virus appeared linked to several top co-occurrence clusters. Broadly in line with IMGT annotations, most TCR beta V segments showed up in productive rearrangements about 87% or about 30% of the time in an earlier analysis of about 500 of the donors. A later analysis found that TCR association rates varied across HLA loci, with DRB1 alleles showing the most associated TCRs and HLA-C alleles the fewest. A cluster of highly shared sequence variants was judged likely to be a technical artifact of the sequencing pipeline. V-gene and J-gene trimming of TCR beta chains was associated with a missense DCLRE1C variant in a later genetic analysis, and the association was replicated in an independent cohort. Compared with the roughly 710-donor mean, donors in an Asian-associated ancestry cluster had fewer N-insertions in productive TCRs, according to a later genetic analysis. Most TCR sequences were seen in very few donors, while some public TCRs were found in many individuals. Specific HLA alleles were associated with 15,000 to 20,000 TCR beta sequences at a false discovery rate of 0.05 in a later analysis. A further reported finding was that TCR beta sequences accurately predicted the HLA-A and HLA-B alleles for most subjects in the first cohort. According to a later analysis, most CMV-associated TCR beta chains appeared to be HLA-restricted, and the HLA associations seemed to be driven largely by CMV exposure.

Sequences were obtained from PBMCs. The clonotype originates from a woman between 45 and 60 years old in good health and CMV-seronegative.

DNA sequence: TGCGCCAGCAGCCAAGAGCGGAATTCACCCCTCCACTTT. The encoded protein is CASSQERNSPLHF. The rearrangement joined TRBV4-1 to TRBJ1-6; the D gene remains uncertain. Its CDR3 holds 13 amino acids, cysteine through phenylalanine. Only CDR3 DNA remains: 39 bases, in frame from the first base. V was cut back by 0 bases and J by 7 bases, leaving a gap of 4 bases between them. CDR1 MGHRA and CDR2 YSYEKL are derived from the germline V gene.